This is a list of T cell receptor beta chains from one sample in a study of blood T cell repertoires in COVID-19. Clones were read by immunoSEQ multiplex PCR, and TCRdb kept only the in-frame ones, dropping some. The data contain over 120,000 clones, roughly 90% of them singletons. Material for sequencing was PBMCs or T cells enriched from blood (not recorded which). Source of these receptors: a man between 50 and 59 years old who had recovered from COVID-19. CDR3s include the opening cysteine and the closing phenylalanine or tryptophan. D genes are given only for firm matches.

D gene: NA; V gene: TRBV5-1; J gene: TRBJ1-6; CDR3 DNA: TGCGCCAGCAGCTTGAGAGGGGGTGAATCACCCCTCCACTTT; CDR3 protein: CASSLRGGESPLHF
D gene: NA; V gene: TRBV28; J gene: TRBJ1-2; CDR3 DNA: TGTGCCAGCAGTTTACAGGGTAGGGACTGGGATGGCTACACCTTC; CDR3 protein: CASSLQGRDWDGYTF
D gene: NA; V gene: TRBV9; J gene: TRBJ2-3; CDR3 DNA: TGTGCCAGCAGCGTAGCTACAGCAGATACGCAGTATTTT; CDR3 protein: CASSVATADTQYF
D gene: NA; V gene: TRBV5-4; J gene: TRBJ2-3; CDR3 DNA: TGTGCCAGCAGATCTGGCTCGAGCAGGACTAGCACAGATACGCAGTATTTT; CDR3 protein: CASRSGSSRTSTDTQYF
D gene: NA; V gene: TRBV19; J gene: TRBJ2-2; CDR3 DNA: TGTGCCAGTAGTATACAAAGGAGTTCCGGGGAGCTGTTTTTT; CDR3 protein: CASSIQRSSGELFF
D gene: TRBD2; V gene: TRBV12-5; J gene: TRBJ2-3; CDR3 DNA: TGTGCTAGTGGTTTGGCAATAAGCGGGAGGCCAGATACGCAGTATTTT; CDR3 protein: CASGLAISGRPDTQYF
D gene: TRBD1; V gene: TRBV6-5; J gene: TRBJ1-2; CDR3 DNA: TGTGCCAGCAGTTACCGGACAGGGGATGGCTACACCTTC; CDR3 protein: CASSYRTGDGYTF
D gene: NA; V gene: TRBV27; J gene: TRBJ2-2; CDR3 DNA: TGTGCCAGCAGAAGGGGCAGTAGGAACACCGGGGAGCTGTTTTTT; CDR3 protein: CASRRGSRNTGELFF
D gene: NA; V gene: TRBV27; J gene: TRBJ1-6; CDR3 DNA: TGTGCCAGCACGAAGGCGGGCTATAATTCACCCCTCCACTTT; CDR3 protein: CASTKAGYNSPLHF
D gene: NA; V gene: TRBV9; J gene: TRBJ2-5; CDR3 DNA: TGTGCCAGCAGCGCACAGGGTTTCGGGGAGACCCAGTACTTC; CDR3 protein: CASSAQGFGETQYF
D gene: TRBD1; V gene: TRBV6-5; J gene: TRBJ1-2; CDR3 DNA: TGTGCCAGCACGACAGGGTCCTATGGCTACACCTTC; CDR3 protein: CASTTGSYGYTF
D gene: TRBD1; V gene: TRBV5-4; J gene: TRBJ1-6; CDR3 DNA: TGTGCCAGCAGCGGGACAGGGGATTCACCCCTCCACTTT; CDR3 protein: CASSGTGDSPLHF
D gene: NA; V gene: TRBV11-3; J gene: TRBJ2-3; CDR3 DNA: TGTGCCAGCAGCTGGTACAGGGTGTCGATTCACACAGATACGCAGTATTTT; CDR3 protein: CASSWYRVSIHTDTQYF
D gene: TRBD1; V gene: TRBV27; J gene: TRBJ1-2; CDR3 DNA: TGTGCCAGCAGTCCCTATCGACAGGGGCACGGCTACACCTTC; CDR3 protein: CASSPYRQGHGYTF
D gene: NA; V gene: TRBV7-2; J gene: TRBJ1-5; CDR3 DNA: TGTGCCAGCAGCTTAGCTATCCCAGGGAATCAGCCCCAGCATTTT; CDR3 protein: CASSLAIPGNQPQHF
D gene: TRBD2; V gene: TRBV7-2; J gene: TRBJ2-5; CDR3 DNA: TGTGCCAGCAGCTTAAGAGTTAGCGGGGGCCAAGAGACCCAGTACTTC; CDR3 protein: CASSLRVSGGQETQYF
D gene: NA; V gene: TRBV6-5; J gene: TRBJ2-5; CDR3 DNA: TGTGCCAGCAGTATTGGACTCCTTTTGGGAGAGACCCAGTACTTC; CDR3 protein: CASSIGLLLGETQYF
D gene: TRBD1; V gene: TRBV7-2; J gene: TRBJ1-5; CDR3 DNA: TGTGCCAGCAGCTTAGCGGGACAGGGCTACCAGTCCCAGCATTTT; CDR3 protein: CASSLAGQGYQSQHF
D gene: TRBD1; V gene: TRBV29-1; J gene: TRBJ2-1; CDR3 DNA: TGCAGCGTTGAAGTAACAGGGGGCAATGAGCAGTTCTTC; CDR3 protein: CSVEVTGGNEQFF
D gene: TRBD1; V gene: TRBV30; J gene: TRBJ1-1; CDR3 DNA: TGTGCCTGGAGTGTCGGGACAGCGAACACTGAAGCTTTCTTT; CDR3 protein: CAWSVGTANTEAFF